A selection of T cell receptor beta chains follows, all from one sample in a study of T-cell reconstitution after alpha-beta-depleted transplantation in children. Each CDR3 protein is one row after TCRdb ran MiXCR on the PCR reads. The data contain nearly 400,000 distinct CDR3 sequences, about a fifth of them singletons. The sequencing used PBMCs from the stem cell graft donor, collected from the stem cell graft. These receptor sequences come from a human donor who donated a stem cell graft to a child with acute myeloid leukemia. CDR3s include the opening cysteine and the closing phenylalanine or tryptophan. D genes are given only for firm matches. Clone size appears in some rows only: once, few, many, or a class for an expanded clone.

clone_size	j_call	v_call	d_call	cdr3_aa	cdr3_nt
-	TRBJ2-1	TRBV4-1	-	CASSQDATGRFNEQFF	TGCGCCAGCAGCCAAGACGCGACCGGACGGTTCAATGAGCAGTTCTTC
-	TRBJ2-7	TRBV20-1	TRBD2	CSARIEGPGLASYEQYF	TGCAGTGCTAGAATCGAGGGTCCGGGACTAGCAAGCTACGAGCAGTACTTC
few	TRBJ2-1	TRBV5-1	TRBD2	CASRRSGASYNEQFF	TGCGCCAGCAGGCGTAGCGGGGCCTCCTACAATGAGCAGTTCTTC
once	TRBJ2-7	TRBV27	TRBD1	CASSPITRTGAGEQYF	TGTGCCAGCAGTCCCATCACCCGAACAGGGGCCGGCGAGCAGTACTTC
-	TRBJ2-5	TRBV5-1	TRBD1	CASTIDPGQQETQYF	TGCGCCAGCACCATTGACCCGGGACAGCAAGAGACCCAGTACTTC
many	TRBJ2-7	TRBV29-1	-	CSVEGTDSYEQYF	TGCAGCGTTGAAGGGACGGACTCCTACGAGCAGTACTTC
few	TRBJ2-5	TRBV24-1	-	CATSDTRTVGPQQETQYF	TGTGCCACCAGTGACACCCGGACAGTCGGACCCCAACAAGAGACCCAGTACTTC
few	TRBJ2-2	TRBV5-5	-	CASSPHERGFNTGELFF	TGTGCCAGCAGCCCGCATGAACGGGGGTTTAACACCGGGGAGCTGTTTTTT
many	TRBJ2-7	TRBV25-1	-	CASSRDAGSSYEQYF	TGTGCCAGCAGCCGGGACGCGGGAAGCTCCTACGAGCAGTACTTC
-	TRBJ2-7	TRBV5-1	TRBD1	CASSLRGQRGSYEQYF	TGCGCCAGCAGCTTGCGGGGACAGAGAGGATCCTACGAGCAGTACTTC
few	TRBJ2-1	TRBV3-1	-	CASSHERASSYNEQFF	TGTGCCAGCAGCCATGAAAGGGCGAGCTCCTACAATGAGCAGTTCTTC
-	TRBJ2-7	TRBV27	TRBD1	CASSSPGQKYEQYF	TGTGCCAGCAGTTCTCCGGGACAGAAGTACGAGCAGTACTTC
few	TRBJ2-6	TRBV6-2/TRBV6-3	TRBD1	CASSLVPPGPGGLTF	TGTGCCAGCAGCCTAGTCCCTCCGGGGCCAGGGGGCCTGACTTTC
-	TRBJ2-5	TRBV4-1	-	CASRPHTGQIQETQYF	TGCGCCAGCAGGCCTCATACGGGACAAATTCAAGAGACCCAGTACTTC
few	TRBJ2-7	TRBV4-3	TRBD2	CASSPLGLVESRGYFEQYF	TGCGCCAGCAGCCCCCTGGGACTAGTAGAGAGTAGAGGTTATTTCGAGCAGTACTTC
-	TRBJ2-1	TRBV20-1	-	CSARDLRSLSYNEQFF	TGCAGTGCTAGAGATTTACGCTCCTTGTCCTACAATGAGCAGTTCTTC